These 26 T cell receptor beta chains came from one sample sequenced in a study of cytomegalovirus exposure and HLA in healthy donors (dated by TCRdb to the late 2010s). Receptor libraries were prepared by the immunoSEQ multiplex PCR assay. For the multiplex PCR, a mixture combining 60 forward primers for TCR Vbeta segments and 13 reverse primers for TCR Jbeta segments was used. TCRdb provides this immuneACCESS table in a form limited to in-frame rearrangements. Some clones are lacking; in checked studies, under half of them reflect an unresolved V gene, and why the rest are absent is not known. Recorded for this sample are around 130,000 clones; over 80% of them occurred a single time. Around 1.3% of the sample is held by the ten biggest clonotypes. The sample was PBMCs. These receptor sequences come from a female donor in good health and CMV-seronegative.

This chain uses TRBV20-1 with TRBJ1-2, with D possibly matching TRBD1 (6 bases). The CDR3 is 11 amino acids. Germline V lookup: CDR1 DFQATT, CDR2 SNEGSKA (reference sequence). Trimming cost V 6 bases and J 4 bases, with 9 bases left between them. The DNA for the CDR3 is TGCAGTGCAAAACAGGGCTATGGCTACACCTTC. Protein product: CSAKQGYGYTF.

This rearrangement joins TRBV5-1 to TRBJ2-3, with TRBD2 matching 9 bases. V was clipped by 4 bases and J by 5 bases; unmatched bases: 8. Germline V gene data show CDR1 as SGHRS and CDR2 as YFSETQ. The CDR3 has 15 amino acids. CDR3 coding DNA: TGCGCCAGCAGCATTGCGGGAGGGCCGGGAGATACGCAGTATTTT. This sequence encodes CASSIAGGPGDTQYF.

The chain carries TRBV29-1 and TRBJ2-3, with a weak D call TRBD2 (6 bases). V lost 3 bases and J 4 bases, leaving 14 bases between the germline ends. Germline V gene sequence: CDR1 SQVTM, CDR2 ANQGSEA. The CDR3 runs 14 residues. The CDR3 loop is CSVDPGVVADTQYF. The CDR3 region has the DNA TGCAGCGTTGATCCGGGAGTGGTGGCAGATACGCAGTATTTT.

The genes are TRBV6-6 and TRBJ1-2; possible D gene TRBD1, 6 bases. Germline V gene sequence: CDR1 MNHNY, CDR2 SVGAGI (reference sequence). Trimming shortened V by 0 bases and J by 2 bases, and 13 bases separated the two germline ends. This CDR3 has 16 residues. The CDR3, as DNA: TGTGCCAGCAGTTACTCAGGGGGGCGGGGGAACTATGGCTACACCTTC. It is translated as CASSYSGGRGNYGYTF.

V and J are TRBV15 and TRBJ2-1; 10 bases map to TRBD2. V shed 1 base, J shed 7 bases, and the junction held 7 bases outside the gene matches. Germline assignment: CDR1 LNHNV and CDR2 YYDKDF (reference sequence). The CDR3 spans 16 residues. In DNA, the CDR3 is TGTGCCACCAGCAGAGCCGGGCTAGCGGGAGCAAATGAGCAGTTCTTC. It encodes CATSRAGLAGANEQFF. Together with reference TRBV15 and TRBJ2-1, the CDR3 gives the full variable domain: DAMVIQNPRYQVTQFGKPVTLSCSQTLNHNVMYWYQQKSSQAPKLLFHYYDKDFNNEADTPDNFQSRRPNTSFCFLDIRSPGLGDTAMYLCATSRAGLAGANEQFFGPGTRLTVL.

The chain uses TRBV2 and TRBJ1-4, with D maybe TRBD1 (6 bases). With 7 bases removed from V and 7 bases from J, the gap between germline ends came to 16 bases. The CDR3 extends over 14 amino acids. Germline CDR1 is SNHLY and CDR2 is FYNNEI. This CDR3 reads CASTRGGWSEKLFF. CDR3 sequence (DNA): TGTGCCAGCACCCGAGGGGGATGGAGTGAAAAACTGTTTTTT.

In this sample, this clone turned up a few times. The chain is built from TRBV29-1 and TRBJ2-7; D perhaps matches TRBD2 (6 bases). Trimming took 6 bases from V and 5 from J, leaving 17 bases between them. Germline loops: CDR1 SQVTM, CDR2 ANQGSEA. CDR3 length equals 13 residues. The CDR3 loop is CSVVGGNPDEQYF. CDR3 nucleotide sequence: TGCAGCGTAGTGGGAGGAAACCCAGACGAGCAGTACTTC.

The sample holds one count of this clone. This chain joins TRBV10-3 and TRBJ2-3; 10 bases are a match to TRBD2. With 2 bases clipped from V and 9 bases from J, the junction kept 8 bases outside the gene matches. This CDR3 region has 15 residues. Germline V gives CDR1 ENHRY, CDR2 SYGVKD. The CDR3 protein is CAISETSGTSATQYF. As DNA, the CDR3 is TGTGCCATCAGTGAGACTTCCGGGACTAGCGCCACGCAGTATTTT.

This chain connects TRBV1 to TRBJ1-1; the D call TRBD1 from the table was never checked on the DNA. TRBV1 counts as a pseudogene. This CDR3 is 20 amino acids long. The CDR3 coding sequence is TGCACCAGCAGCCAAGATAGTACTTTGTGTACAGTACTCATGAACACTGAAGCTTTCTTT. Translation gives CTSSQDSTLCTVLMNTEAFF.

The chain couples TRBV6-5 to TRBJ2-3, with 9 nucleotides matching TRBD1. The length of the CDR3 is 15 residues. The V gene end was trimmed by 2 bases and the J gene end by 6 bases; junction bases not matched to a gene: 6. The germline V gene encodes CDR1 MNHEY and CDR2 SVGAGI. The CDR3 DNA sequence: TGTGCCAGCAGTTACACCACTGACAGGGGGGATACGCAGTATTTT. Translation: CASSYTTDRGDTQYF.

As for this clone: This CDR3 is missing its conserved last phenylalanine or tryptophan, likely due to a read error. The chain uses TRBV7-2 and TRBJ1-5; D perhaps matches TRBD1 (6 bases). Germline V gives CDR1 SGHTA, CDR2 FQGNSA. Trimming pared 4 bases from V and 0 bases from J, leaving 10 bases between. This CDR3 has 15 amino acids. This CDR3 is CASSSQGVSNQPQHV. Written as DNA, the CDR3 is TGTGCCAGCAGCTCACAGGGTGTTAGCAATCAGCCCCAGCATGTT.

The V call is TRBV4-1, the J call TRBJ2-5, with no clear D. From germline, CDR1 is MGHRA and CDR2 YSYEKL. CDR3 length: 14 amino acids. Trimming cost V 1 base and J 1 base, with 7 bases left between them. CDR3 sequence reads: CASSQGRLQETQYF. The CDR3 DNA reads TGCGCCAGCAGCCAAGGCAGGCTCCAAGAGACCCAGTACTTC.

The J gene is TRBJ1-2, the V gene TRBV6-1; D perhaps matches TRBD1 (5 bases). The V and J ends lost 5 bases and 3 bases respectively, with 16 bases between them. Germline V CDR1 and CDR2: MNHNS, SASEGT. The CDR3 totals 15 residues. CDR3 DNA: TGTGCCAGCAGTTTTACCGGGGGAGGGGACTATGGCTACACCTTC. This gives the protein CASSFTGGGDYGYTF.

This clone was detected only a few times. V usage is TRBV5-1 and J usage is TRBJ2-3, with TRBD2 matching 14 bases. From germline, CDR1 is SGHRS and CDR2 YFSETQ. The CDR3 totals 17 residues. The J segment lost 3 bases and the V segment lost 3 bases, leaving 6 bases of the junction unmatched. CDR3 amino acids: CASSWLGLAGGTDTQYF. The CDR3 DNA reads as TGCGCCAGCAGCTGGTTAGGACTAGCGGGAGGAACAGATACGCAGTATTTT.

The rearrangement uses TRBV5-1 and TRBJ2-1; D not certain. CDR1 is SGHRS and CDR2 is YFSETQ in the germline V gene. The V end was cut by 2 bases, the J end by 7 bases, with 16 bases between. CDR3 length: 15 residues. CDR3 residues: CASSFRPLTTNEQFF. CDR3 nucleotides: TGCGCCAGCAGCTTCAGGCCGTTAACGACGAATGAGCAGTTCTTC.

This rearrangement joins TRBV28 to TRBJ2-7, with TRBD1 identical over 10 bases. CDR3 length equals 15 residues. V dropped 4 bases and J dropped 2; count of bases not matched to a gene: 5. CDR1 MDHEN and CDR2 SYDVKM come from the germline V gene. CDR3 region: CASSYGTGDPYEQYF. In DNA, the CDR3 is TGTGCCAGCAGTTACGGGACAGGGGATCCCTACGAGCAGTACTTC. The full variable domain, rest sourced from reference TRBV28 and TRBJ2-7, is DVKVTQSSRYLVKRTGEKVFLECVQDMDHENMFWYRQDPGLGLRLIYFSYDVKMKEKGDIPEGYSVSREKKERFSLILESASTNQTSMYLCASSYGTGDPYEQYFGPGTRLTVT.

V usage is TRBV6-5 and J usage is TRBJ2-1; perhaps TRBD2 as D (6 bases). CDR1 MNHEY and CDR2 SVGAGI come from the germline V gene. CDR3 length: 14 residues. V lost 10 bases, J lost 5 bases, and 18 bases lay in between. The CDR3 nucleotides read TGTGCCACTCAGGCGCGGAGGGTAAACAATGAGCAGTTCTTC. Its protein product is CATQARRVNNEQFF.

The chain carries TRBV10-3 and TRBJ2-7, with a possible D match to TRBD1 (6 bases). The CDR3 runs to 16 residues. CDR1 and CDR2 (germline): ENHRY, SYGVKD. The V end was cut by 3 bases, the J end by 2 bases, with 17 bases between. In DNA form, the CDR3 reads TGTGCCATCAGTGAAATACAGGGTTACGGGGCCTACGAGCAGTACTTC. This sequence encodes CAISEIQGYGAYEQYF.

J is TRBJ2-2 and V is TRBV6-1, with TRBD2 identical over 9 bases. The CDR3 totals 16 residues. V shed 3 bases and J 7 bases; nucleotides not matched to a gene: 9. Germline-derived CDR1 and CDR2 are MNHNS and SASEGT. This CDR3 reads CASSEERGRGGGELFF. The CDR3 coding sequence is TGTGCCAGCAGTGAGGAACGCGGGAGGGGAGGCGGGGAGCTGTTTTTT.

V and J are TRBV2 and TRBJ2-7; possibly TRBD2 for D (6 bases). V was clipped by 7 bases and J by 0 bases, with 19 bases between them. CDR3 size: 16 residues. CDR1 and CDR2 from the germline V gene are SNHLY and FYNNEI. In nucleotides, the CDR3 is TGTGCCAGCAACCCGCGGGGACCCCGCACCTCCTACGAGCAGTACTTC. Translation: CASNPRGPRTSYEQYF.

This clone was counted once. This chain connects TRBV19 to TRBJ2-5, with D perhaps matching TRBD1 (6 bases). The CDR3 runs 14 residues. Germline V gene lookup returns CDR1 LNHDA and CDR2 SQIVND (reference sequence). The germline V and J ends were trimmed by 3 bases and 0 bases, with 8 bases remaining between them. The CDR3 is CASSIRDNQETQYF. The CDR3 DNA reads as TGTGCCAGTAGTATCCGGGACAACCAAGAGACCCAGTACTTC.

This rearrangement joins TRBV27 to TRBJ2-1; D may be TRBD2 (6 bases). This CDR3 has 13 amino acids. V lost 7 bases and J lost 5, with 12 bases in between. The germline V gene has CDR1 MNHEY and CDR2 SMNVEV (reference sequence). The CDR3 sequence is CASTLTGDNEQFF. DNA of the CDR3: TGTGCCAGCACACTAACGGGGGACAATGAGCAGTTCTTC.

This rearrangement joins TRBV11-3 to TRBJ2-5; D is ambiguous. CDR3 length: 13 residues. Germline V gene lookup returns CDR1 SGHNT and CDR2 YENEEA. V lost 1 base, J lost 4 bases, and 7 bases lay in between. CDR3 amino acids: CASSLGPGETQYF. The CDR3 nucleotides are TGTGCCAGCAGCTTAGGTCCCGGAGAGACCCAGTACTTC.

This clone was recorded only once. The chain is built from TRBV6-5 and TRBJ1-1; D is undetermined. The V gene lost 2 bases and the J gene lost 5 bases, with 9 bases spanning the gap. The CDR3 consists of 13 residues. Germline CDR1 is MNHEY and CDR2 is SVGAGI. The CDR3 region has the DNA TGTGCCAGCAGTTACGGAGCGGGGACTGAAGCTTTCTTT. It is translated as CASSYGAGTEAFF.

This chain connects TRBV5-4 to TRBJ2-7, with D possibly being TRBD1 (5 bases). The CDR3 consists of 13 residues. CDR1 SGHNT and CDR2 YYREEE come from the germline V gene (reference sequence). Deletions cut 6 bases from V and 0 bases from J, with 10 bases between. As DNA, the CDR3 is TGTGCCAGCACCGTCGACAGCTCCTACGAGCAGTACTTC. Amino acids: CASTVDSSYEQYF.

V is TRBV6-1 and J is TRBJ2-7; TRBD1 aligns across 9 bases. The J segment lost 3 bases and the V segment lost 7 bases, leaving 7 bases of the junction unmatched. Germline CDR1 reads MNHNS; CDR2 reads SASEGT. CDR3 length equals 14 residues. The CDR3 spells CASIGTGSLYEQYF. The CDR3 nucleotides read TGTGCCAGCATTGGGACAGGGAGTCTCTACGAGCAGTACTTC.